What follows are 5 T cell receptor beta chains derived from one specimen sequenced in a study of blood T cells in healthy people across ages (dated by TCRdb to about 2015). Libraries were constructed by 5' RACE. Reads for this sample came from an Illumina HiSeq 2500. The second PCR ran for roughly 7 to 12 cycles and used a J-beta primer mix along with a sample-barcoded 5' primer. The public sequencing data were trimmed at Q25 with fastp and processed into clonotypes with MiXCR by TCRdb, which kept only in-frame beta chains. Records with the same CDR3 protein are collapsed into one entry carrying the most frequent genes and DNA. A total of fewer than 900,000 distinct CDR3 sequences appear in this sample, more than 40% of them only once. The leading ten clones occupy 30% to 35% of the sample. The source material was blood. The receptors originated from an older woman in good health.

The chain joins TRBV20-1 to TRBJ2-7; either TRBD1 or TRBD2 may fit D (5 bases each). Trimming pared 5 bases from V and 4 bases from J, leaving 18 bases between. The germline CDR1 and CDR2 sequences are DFQATT and SNEGSKA (reference sequence). This CDR3 region has 14 residues. The CDR3 DNA reads as TGCAGTGCTTCGAAAAGGGACGGGCCTTACGAGCAGTACTTC. Translated: CSASKRDGPYEQYF.

V and J are TRBV29-1 and TRBJ2-5; D is perhaps TRBD2 (7 bases). With 2 bases removed from V and 3 bases from J, the gap between germline ends came to 13 bases. Germline CDR1 reads SQVTM; CDR2 reads ANQGSEA. The CDR3 loop spans 14 amino acids. The CDR3 loop reads CSVERGRGKETQYF. The DNA for the CDR3 is TGCAGCGTTGAAAGGGGGAGGGGTAAAGAGACCCAGTACTTC.

The rearrangement uses TRBV20-1 and TRBJ2-7; D is uncertain. Looked up from germline, CDR1 is DFQATT and CDR2 is SNEGSKA (reference sequence). V was clipped by 3 bases and J by 2 bases, with 8 bases between them. This CDR3 spans 12 amino acids. CDR3 in DNA: TGCAGTGCTAGGGCTGCCGCCTACGAGCAGTACTTC. Amino acid sequence: CSARAAAYEQYF.

The chain recombines TRBV6-4 with TRBJ1-1, with 7 nucleotides matching TRBD1. V trimming: 6 bases; J trimming: 6 bases; junction bases outside the gene matches: 10. Per the germline V gene, CDR1 is MRHNA and CDR2 is SNTAGT. The length of the CDR3 is 14 residues. CDR3 protein: CASRRQGTAPEAFF. In DNA, the CDR3 is TGTGCCAGCAGAAGACAGGGTACGGCCCCTGAAGCTTTCTTT.

The genes are TRBV29-1 and TRBJ2-5; 7 bases agree with TRBD1. V dropped 6 bases and J dropped 4; count of bases not matched to a gene: 14. Looked up from germline, CDR1 is SQVTM and CDR2 is ANQGSEA. The CDR3 contains 15 residues. The chain's CDR3 is CSVDRDSNDLETQYF. In DNA form, the CDR3 reads TGCAGCGTGGACCGGGACAGCAATGACCTAGAGACCCAGTACTTC.